These 14 T cell receptor beta chains originate from one sample sequenced in a study of T cell responses to AZD1222 COVID-19 vaccine. The assay was immunoSEQ multiplex PCR, and TCRdb's table has in-frame clones only and misses some. The sample records approximately 100,000 clones, about 89% being singletons. The sample here was peripheral blood, taken 28 days after the second AZD1222 dose. The receptors originated from an adult who received the AZD1222 COVID-19 vaccine.

The genes are TRBV30 and TRBJ2-1; 7 nucleotides match TRBD1. The germline V gene encodes CDR1 GTSNPN and CDR2 SVGIG (reference sequence). The CDR3 covers 13 residues. J gave up 10 bases and V 5 bases, and 11 bases lay outside the gene matches. DNA for the CDR3: TGTGCCTGGGCGACAGGGCCAAACAGGGAGCAGTTCTTC. Translating it yields CAWATGPNREQFF.

The chain has TRBV6-5 and TRBJ1-5; D is undetermined. CDR1 and CDR2 (germline): MNHEY, SVGAGI. Trimming pared 1 base from V and 5 bases from J, leaving 9 bases between. CDR3 length: 14 residues. CDR3 sequence (DNA): TGTGCCAGCAGTTACTTCAGCAAAGATCAGCCCCAGCATTTT. Its protein is CASSYFSKDQPQHF.

The chain combines TRBV5-1 with TRBJ2-7, with D possibly called TRBD1 or TRBD2 (5 bases each). Germline loops: CDR1 SGHRS, CDR2 YFSETQ. This CDR3 has 13 residues. Trimming left V 0 bases short and J 3 bases short, with 7 bases between. The CDR3 spells CASSLGDRYEQYF. The CDR3 DNA sequence: TGCGCCAGCAGCTTGGGGGACCGCTACGAGCAGTACTTC.

The V gene is TRBV18, the J gene TRBJ1-6, with no clear D. V was trimmed by 1 base and J by 0 bases, leaving 4 bases between them. Germline CDR1 reads KGHSH; CDR2 reads LQKENI. The CDR3 covers 15 residues. The CDR3 region is CASSPRSSYNSPLHF. The CDR3 coding sequence is TGTGCCAGCTCACCACGGAGCTCCTATAATTCACCCCTCCACTTT.

This chain uses TRBV5-5 with TRBJ1-2; D remains ambiguous. The germline V gene encodes CDR1 SGHKS and CDR2 YYEKEE (reference sequence). V was trimmed by 0 bases and J by 2 bases, leaving 8 bases between them. CDR3 length: 14 amino acids. The CDR3 spells CASSLEERNYGYTF. The CDR3 DNA reads TGTGCCAGCAGCTTGGAGGAACGGAACTATGGCTACACCTTC.

The chain carries TRBV19 and TRBJ1-4, with D uncertain. Germline CDR1 is LNHDA and CDR2 is SQIVND (reference sequence). There are 13 residues in the CDR3. Trimming removed 7 bases at V and 4 bases at J, with 10 bases between. The CDR3 loop is CASTGRHNEKLFF. CDR3 bases: TGTGCCAGTACAGGTCGTCATAATGAAAAACTGTTTTTT.

The genes are TRBV5-4 and TRBJ2-1; TRBD2 matches at 12 bases. In germline, CDR1 is SGHNT, CDR2 YYREEE (reference sequence). This CDR3 region has 17 residues. V lost 3 bases, J lost 11 bases, and 15 bases stayed unmatched. CDR3 loop: CASSSKTSGSLFGKQFF. The CDR3 DNA reads TGTGCCAGCAGCTCGAAGACTAGCGGGAGCCTTTTTGGGAAGCAGTTCTTC.

This chain links TRBV5-1 with TRBJ2-2; 7 positions match TRBD1. The CDR3 contains 15 residues. Germline CDR1 and CDR2: SGHRS and YFSETQ. V lost 4 bases to trimming and J lost 4 bases; unmatched junction nucleotides: 7. This CDR3 is CASSTWGQSTGELFF. The CDR3 DNA is TGCGCCAGCAGCACCTGGGGACAGAGCACCGGGGAGCTGTTTTTT.

The rearrangement joins TRBV10-3 to TRBJ1-6; D might be TRBD1 (5 bases). This CDR3 comprises 17 residues. From germline, CDR1 is ENHRY and CDR2 SYGVKD. V dropped 6 bases and J dropped 0 bases, with 15 bases sitting between them. For the CDR3, the DNA is TGTGCCATCAGCCCGGGGGGTGGAAACTCCTATAATTCACCCCTCCACTTT. This sequence encodes CAISPGGGNSYNSPLHF.

This chain links TRBV7-9 with TRBJ2-2; no definite D call. The CDR3 has 11 amino acids. Germline V lookup: CDR1 SEHNR, CDR2 FQNEAQ (reference sequence). Trimming stripped 8 bases from V and 5 bases from J, with 6 bases between. The CDR3 spells CASGGTGELFF. CDR3 nucleotide sequence: TGTGCCAGCGGCGGAACCGGGGAGCTGTTTTTT.

The rearrangement joins TRBV7-6 to TRBJ1-1; D not resolved. Germline V gene sequence: CDR1 SGHVS, CDR2 FNYEAQ. CDR3 length: 15 amino acids. V was cut by 1 base and J by 4 bases, with 13 bases left in between. The CDR3 DNA follows: TGTGCCAGCAGCTTAGGTCCCGGGTTAAGCACTGAAGCTTTCTTT. It is translated as CASSLGPGLSTEAFF.

The chain combines TRBV7-8 with TRBJ2-7; D unclear. The CDR3 is made up of 13 amino acids. Germline V lookup: CDR1 SGHVS, CDR2 FQNEAQ. V dropped 0 bases and J dropped 3 bases, with 6 bases sitting between them. The CDR3 reads CASSLALNYEQYF. The CDR3 DNA sequence: TGTGCCAGCAGCTTAGCGCTCAACTACGAGCAGTACTTC.

The chain recombines TRBV7-2 with TRBJ1-5; no reliable D call. This CDR3 contains 14 residues. Trimming took 2 bases from V and 5 from J, leaving 10 bases between them. CDR1 is SGHTA and CDR2 is FQGNSA in the germline V gene. The CDR3 DNA reads TGTGCCAGCAGCTTAAATGTGGGCTATCAGCCCCAGCATTTT. Protein product: CASSLNVGYQPQHF. The full variable domain, rest sourced from reference TRBV7-2 and TRBJ1-5, is GAGVSQSPSNKVTEKGKDVELRCDPISGHTALYWYRQSLGQGLEFLIYFQGNSAPDKSGLPSDRFSAERTGGSVSTLTIQRTQQEDSAVYLCASSLNVGYQPQHFGDGTRLSIL.

The V and J genes are TRBV19 and TRBJ2-6; D remains ambiguous. Trimming removed 4 bases from V and 0 bases from J, with 10 bases in between. The CDR3 has 16 residues. Germline V gives CDR1 LNHDA, CDR2 SQIVND (reference sequence). The CDR3 DNA is TGTGCCAGTAGTAGCGCTGGGATCTCTGGGGCCAACGTCCTGACTTTC. Amino acids: CASSSAGISGANVLTF.